This T cell receptor (beta chain) was profiled in a study of blood T cell repertoires in COVID-19. Overall study context: The United States, Italy and Spain were the sources of the acute and convalescent COVID-19 samples.

Authors' methods: Reference gene primers were amplified, and this amplification served to estimate nucleated cell counts. This table comes from immunoSEQ multiplex PCR, and its TCRdb copy is limited to in-frame clones, with some not included. D and trimming were read from the DNA, whereas the V and J calls and clone size are those reported in that table. The table shows 400,000 to 500,000 clones, with roughly 84% occurring only once. Participants spanned ages about 18 to 90 years and resided in about 24 US areas. Participants in the exposed group had met a COVID-19 case in the 2 weeks before joining the study. There are 14 residues in the CDR3. V was pared by 0 bases and J by 8 bases, with 11 bases between. Germline V gives CDR1 SGHAT, CDR2 FQNNGV.

This clonotype originated in a woman under 30 who had been exposed to COVID-19. The chain recombines TRBV11-2 with TRBJ2-4, with a weak D call TRBD2 (6 bases). The specimen was PBMCs or T cells enriched from blood (not recorded which). The CDR3 sequence: CASSLDPASDIQYF. In DNA, the CDR3 is TGTGCCAGCAGCTTAGATCCCGCTAGCGACATTCAGTACTTC.